Sequencing of this T cell receptor beta chain was carried out in a study of T-cell reconstitution after alpha-beta-depleted transplantation in children. Unique molecular identifiers were incorporated during preparation of the TCRbeta library. In TCRdb, the PCR reads were re-called with MiXCR into one record per CDR3 protein. Counted here are 600,000 to 700,000 distinct CDR3 sequences, around a sixth occurring once; the ten biggest clones make up about 1.1%. Losses at the gene ends were 4 bases for V and 4 bases for J; bases not matched to a gene: 10. This CDR3 is built from 17 residues. CDR1 MNHEY and CDR2 SMNVEV come from the germline V gene (reference sequence). This clonotype came up a few times.

The chain joins TRBV27 to TRBJ2-1; 10 bases line up with TRBD1. This sample comprised PBMCs from the stem cell graft donor, obtained from the stem cell graft. The sequence was obtained from a human donor who donated a stem cell graft to a child with acute myeloid leukemia. DNA of the CDR3: TGTGCCAGCAGTTCCGCTAGGACAGGGGGGAAATACAATGAGCAGTTCTTC. Protein product: CASSSARTGGKYNEQFF.